This entry describes one T cell receptor (beta chain). Its cognate antigen is unknown. Method: immunoSEQ multiplex PCR; TCRdb's copy keeps in-frame clones and lacks some. The sample lists roughly 420,000 clones; about 88% were seen once. Described treatment: about 20 received Ad26.COV2.S at low or high dose, single or two shots; about 5 received placebo; per-sample allocation not given. The investigators took samples on day 63 after the first vaccine or placebo injection. This sample is drawn from a study of Ad26.COV2.S vaccination and SARS-CoV-2 variants. Study findings and constraints: Similar non-spike TCR breadth was observed in recipients of vaccine and of placebo.

Germline V gene lookup returns CDR1 MNHEY and CDR2 SVGAGI. This CDR3 region has 16 residues. The ends were cut back, 2 bases at V and 3 bases at J, with 14 bases in the middle. Sequencing used peripheral blood, obtained in a trial of Ad26.COV2.S vaccine versus placebo. This clonotype originated in a person aged 18-65 years who received the Ad26.COV2.S COVID-19 vaccine or a placebo. The chain carries TRBV6-5 and TRBJ2-1; a possible D gene is TRBD2 (5 bases). DNA for the CDR3: TGTGCCAGCAGTTACCTGGACTCGTCGTTCTACAATGAGCAGTTCTTC. This encodes CASSYLDSSFYNEQFF.